What follows is one T cell receptor beta chain and its context. Its antigen is not known. This sample was included in a study of T cell repertoires in cytomegalovirus infection. Study as a whole: Newly reported HLA-C-restricted and thoroughly characterized HLA-B-restricted CMV epitopes were employed. Matching HLA type and CMV infection were both indicated by public TCR beta signatures.

TCRdb fed the reads into MiXCR, producing one record per CDR3 protein. The sample lists 75,000 to 95,000 distinct CDR3 sequences, roughly 44% occurring once. CDR3 length: 15 residues. V gave up 6 bases and J gave up 1 base; unmatched junction bases: 7. CDR1 and CDR2 from the germline V gene are LGHNT and FRNRAP. The study, taken as a whole, reports: Clonotypes of TCR beta that were HLA-C-restricted and CMV-specific dominated the ex vivo response.

The sequence was obtained from a human donor in good health (CMV status not recorded). Some clones in this sample may be carry-over from other donors' samples. This rearrangement joins TRBV12-5 to TRBJ2-7; 9 nucleotides match TRBD1. The material sequenced was CD8+ T cells from cultured PBMCs, taken from culture after CMV antigen stimulation. CDR3 DNA: TGTGCTAGTGGACACCGGGACAGGGCGTCCTACGAGCAGTACTTC. It yields the protein CASGHRDRASYEQYF.